This passage covers 31 T cell receptor beta chains from one sample sequenced in a study of low-dose radiotherapy and immunotherapy resistance in tumors. With TRAV- and TRBV-specific primers, first-strand cDNA was made, covering the alpha and beta chains. A constant-region primer paired with the V-primer adapter amplified TCRs over approximately 19 PCR cycles. TCRdb reprocessed the reads with MiXCR, giving one entry per CDR3 protein. Among fewer than 90,000 distinct CDR3 sequences listed, over 15% were seen once. Indicated time point: before trial treatment. Sequenced material: PBMCs, taken before treatment. These receptors were collected from a male donor with prostate cancer.

This clonotype was picked up many times. The rearrangement links TRBV12-3 or TRBV12-4 to TRBJ2-2; possibly TRBD1 or TRBD2 for D (6 bases each). Trimming left V 3 bases short and J 2 bases short, with 10 bases between. This CDR3 region has 15 residues. CDR3 protein: CASSLGGPNTGELFF. The CDR3 nucleotides read TGTGCCAGCAGTTTGGGGGGCCCTAACACCGGGGAGCTGTTTTTT.

This clonotype was counted many times. The chain couples TRBV28 to TRBJ2-1; 12 bases fit TRBD2. Trimming took 6 bases from V and 4 from J; bases not matched to a gene: 7. This CDR3 is built from 16 residues. Per germline, CDR1 MDHEN and CDR2 SYDVKM. DNA of the CDR3: TGTGCCAGCAGCAGAGCCGGGACTAGCGGGTACAATGAGCAGTTCTTC. Translating gives CASSRAGTSGYNEQFF.

This clonotype has ten or more counts. The CDR3 nucleotides read TGTGCCAGCAGCAAGTACAGGGGGGATACGCAGTATTTT. This encodes CASSKYRGDTQYF. The chain is built from TRBV6-2 or TRBV6-3 and TRBJ2-3; TRBD1 aligns across 8 bases. The CDR3 is 13 amino acids. CDR1 is MNHEY and CDR2 is SVGEGT in the germline V gene. V gave up 6 bases and J gave up 6 bases; unmatched junction bases: 5.

This clonotype was observed many times. The V call is TRBV5-1, the J call TRBJ2-1; 9 bases align to TRBD1. The V segment lost 3 bases and the J segment 8 bases; nucleotides outside the gene matches: 6. CDR1 is SGHRS, CDR2 YFSETQ, per germline. CDR3 length: 14 amino acids. CDR3 in DNA: TGCGCCAGCAGCTCCCAGGACAGGGGCGATGAGCAGTTCTTC. This gives the protein CASSSQDRGDEQFF.

This clonotype was recorded many times. The CDR3 protein is CASSLNSGGGTDTQYF. CDR3 DNA: TGCGCCAGCAGCTTGAACAGCGGGGGGGGCACAGATACGCAGTATTTT. The chain employs TRBV5-1 and TRBJ2-3, with TRBD2 identical over 10 bases. The V gene's germline CDR1 is SGHRS and CDR2 YFSETQ. V shed 1 base and J 1 base; nucleotides not matched to a gene: 3. The CDR3 is 16 amino acids.

This clonotype was seen many times. The genes are TRBV29-1 and TRBJ2-5; D gene uncertain. Germline V gives CDR1 SQVTM, CDR2 ANQGSEA. This CDR3 is built from 13 residues. The germline V and J ends were trimmed by 3 bases and 1 base, with 9 bases remaining between them. CDR3: CSVDLQIQETQYF. The CDR3 nucleotides are TGCAGCGTTGATCTTCAGATCCAAGAGACCCAGTACTTC.

This clonotype was counted many times. The chain recombines TRBV11-2 with TRBJ2-5, with D hard to call. Germline CDR1 and CDR2: SGHAT and FQNNGV. Trimming took off 6 bases at V and 2 bases at J, with 7 bases between the two ends. The CDR3 extends over 12 amino acids. This CDR3 is CASSLLQETQYF. CDR3 sequence (DNA): TGTGCCAGCAGTTTATTACAAGAGACCCAGTACTTC.

This clonotype came up many times. The V and J genes are TRBV7-8 and TRBJ1-2, with a possible D match to TRBD1 (6 bases). V lost 4 bases and J 5 bases, leaving 17 bases between the germline ends. The CDR3 runs to 15 residues. The germline CDR1 and CDR2 sequences are SGHVS and FQNEAQ. Here the CDR3 DNA reads TGTGCCAGCAGCTCAGACCCCACAGGGCGGTATGGCTACACCTTC. As protein: CASSSDPTGRYGYTF.

This clonotype was counted ten times or more. This rearrangement joins TRBV13 to TRBJ2-4; D is ambiguous. This CDR3 has 13 residues. Trimming stripped 1 base from V and 10 bases from J, with 11 bases between. The V gene's germline CDR1 is PRHDT and CDR2 FYEKMQ (reference sequence). Here the CDR3 DNA reads TGTGCCAGCAGCTTAGAGACCGGAGTAATTCAGTACTTC. Protein: CASSLETGVIQYF.

Of note for this clonotype: A single base is all that separates this from a far larger clone, so a read error is likely. The chain carries TRBV7-3 and TRBJ2-7; 9 bases match TRBD2. Unmatched junction bases numbered 15, after V lost 5 bases and J lost 7 bases. The V gene's germline CDR1 is SGHTA and CDR2 FQGTGA. The CDR3 runs 16 residues. The CDR3 is CASSPGPAGGNNEQYF. In DNA form, the CDR3 reads TGTGCCAGCAGCCCCGGACCAGCGGGGGGCAACAATGAGCAGTACTTC.

This clonotype was seen many times. The gene calls are TRBV29-1 and TRBJ1-1; TRBD1 might be the D (5 bases). The CDR3 is 13 amino acids. Germline V gives CDR1 SQVTM, CDR2 ANQGSEA. V dropped 3 bases and J dropped 6 bases, with 14 bases sitting between them. This CDR3 is CSVEKRGGAEAFF. CDR3 bases: TGCAGCGTTGAGAAAAGGGGTGGAGCTGAAGCTTTCTTT.

This clonotype was detected many times. The chain couples TRBV6-5 to TRBJ2-7; TRBD2 agrees at 9 bases. The V segment lost 4 bases and the J segment 0 bases; nucleotides outside the gene matches: 7. The germline gives CDR1 MNHEY, CDR2 SVGAGI. The CDR3 is made up of 16 amino acids. The CDR3 DNA is TGTGCCAGCAGTTTAGCGGGAGCCCACGGCTCCTACGAGCAGTACTTC. Translating gives CASSLAGAHGSYEQYF.

This clonotype was recorded many times. The chain employs TRBV4-1 and TRBJ2-7; D unclear. The V gene lost 1 base and the J gene lost 0 bases, with 7 bases spanning the gap. This CDR3 comprises 14 residues. The V gene's germline CDR1 is MGHRA and CDR2 YSYEKL. CDR3 nucleotide sequence: TGCGCCAGCAGCCAAGTTTGGGGCTCCTACGAGCAGTACTTC. Its protein is CASSQVWGSYEQYF.

This clonotype appeared many times. The chain carries TRBV21-1 and TRBJ1-5; TRBD1, as called in the table, went unchecked against the DNA. TRBV21-1 is assigned pseudogene status. This CDR3 has 16 residues. In nucleotides, the CDR3 is TGTGCCAGCACGACTCTCGGGACACCGAATTCGATGCCCCAGCATTTT. It yields the protein CASTTLGTPNSMPQHF.

This clonotype was seen repeatedly, ten times or more. The CDR3 here is CASSPRGEDTQYF. The CDR3 region has the DNA TGCGCCAGCAGTCCCCGAGGAGAAGATACGCAGTATTTT. The rearrangement joins TRBV4-3 to TRBJ2-3; no clear D. The CDR3 sequence is 13 residues long. The germline CDR1 and CDR2 sequences are LGHNA and YSLEER. The germline V and J ends were trimmed by 6 bases and 5 bases, with 12 bases remaining between them.

This clonotype was seen ten or more times. V is TRBV12-3 or TRBV12-4 and J is TRBJ2-1, with 10 bases identical to TRBD2. The length of the CDR3 is 17 residues. The V gene end was trimmed by 4 bases and the J gene end by 6 bases; junction bases not matched to a gene: 12. The CDR3 protein is CASSSRRSGGAANEQFF. CDR3 DNA sequence: TGTGCCAGCAGTTCCAGACGAAGCGGGGGGGCCGCCAATGAGCAGTTCTTC.

This clonotype was counted a single time. V usage is TRBV4-3 and J usage is TRBJ2-1, with TRBD2 matching 7 bases. The V gene end was trimmed by 2 bases and the J gene end by 8 bases; junction bases not matched to a gene: 6. The CDR3 has 14 residues. From germline, CDR1 is LGHNA and CDR2 YSLEER. The CDR3, as DNA: TGCGCCAGCAGCCAATCGCGGGGGTTTGATGAGCAGTTCTTC. Its protein is CASSQSRGFDEQFF.

This clonotype was seen many times. The chain has TRBV12-3 or TRBV12-4 and TRBJ2-1, with 10 bases aligning to TRBD1. The length of the CDR3 is 19 residues. J was trimmed by 8 bases and V by 1 base; bases with no gene match: 17. CDR3: CASSLVGRLTGGKVDEQFF. DNA for the CDR3: TGTGCCAGCAGTTTAGTCGGACGGCTGACAGGGGGCAAGGTAGATGAGCAGTTCTTC.

This chain links TRBV5-1 with TRBJ2-7, with D unclear. Deletions cut 3 bases from V and 7 bases from J, with 14 bases between. CDR3 length: 13 residues. Germline lookup yields CDR1 SGHRS and CDR2 YFSETQ. The CDR3 sequence: CASSSQGLGEQYF. DNA of the CDR3: TGCGCCAGCAGCTCTCAAGGGCTTGGGGAGCAGTACTTC. The variable domain in full, completed from reference TRBV5-1 and TRBJ2-7, reads KAGVTQTPRYLIKTRGQQVTLSCSPISGHRSVSWYQQTPGQGLQFLFEYFSETQRNKGNFPGRFSGRQFSNSRSEMNVSTLELGDSALYLCASSSQGLGEQYFGPGTRLTVT.

A few counts support this clonotype. V and J are TRBV28 and TRBJ1-3; no clear D. V was clipped by 7 bases and J by 1 base, with 14 bases between them. The CDR3 extends over 15 amino acids. Germline V gene data show CDR1 as MDHEN and CDR2 as SYDVKM. This chain's CDR3 is CASKPLRVSGNTIYF. In DNA form, the CDR3 reads TGTGCCAGCAAGCCCCTACGGGTTTCTGGAAACACCATATATTTT.

This clonotype appeared many times. The genes are TRBV12-3 or TRBV12-4 and TRBJ1-1; TRBD1 matches 7 bases. The V segment lost 6 bases and the J segment 5 bases; nucleotides outside the gene matches: 12. This CDR3 is 15 amino acids long. CDR3 in amino acids: CASSPHDRVRTEAFF. CDR3 nucleotides: TGTGCCAGCAGCCCCCATGACAGGGTAAGAACTGAAGCTTTCTTT.

About this clonotype: The junction departs from germline at one end; a sequencing error may be responsible. This chain connects TRBV6-2 or TRBV6-3 to TRBJ2-7; possibly TRBD1 or TRBD2 for D (6 bases each). CDR3 length: 16 residues. Germline assignment: CDR1 MNHEY and CDR2 SVGEGT. CDR3 amino acids: CTSSYSGDKHSYEQYF. CDR3 DNA sequence: TGTACCAGCAGTTACTCGGGGGACAAACACTCCTACGAGCAGTACTTC.

In its sample, this clonotype was seen many times. This chain joins TRBV6-6 and TRBJ2-5; D remains ambiguous. This CDR3 region has 12 residues. From germline, CDR1 is MNHNY and CDR2 SVGAGI (reference sequence). Trimming cost V 0 bases and J 2 bases, with 1 base left between them. The CDR3 nucleotides are TGTGCCAGCAGTTACTCGCAAGAGACCCAGTACTTC. Amino acid sequence: CASSYSQETQYF.

This clonotype was seen at least ten times. The rearrangement joins TRBV30 to TRBJ1-1; 9 bases fit TRBD1. The V segment lost 5 bases and the J segment 1 base; nucleotides outside the gene matches: 2. The CDR3 is 13 residues long. CDR1 GTSNPN and CDR2 SVGIG come from the germline V gene (reference sequence). The CDR3 nucleotides are TGTGCCTGGGGGACAGGGCAGAACACTGAAGCTTTCTTT. Protein sequence: CAWGTGQNTEAFF.

Many counts were recorded for this clonotype. The chain carries TRBV14 and TRBJ2-7; tentative D call: TRBD2 (5 bases). This CDR3 is 13 amino acids long. The ends were cut back, 0 bases at V and 2 bases at J, with 5 bases in the middle. Germline CDR1 and CDR2: SGHDN and FVKESK. DNA of the CDR3: TGTGCCAGCAGCCAAGAGGAGGCCTACGAGCAGTACTTC. Translation: CASSQEEAYEQYF.

The chain recombines TRBV5-1 with TRBJ1-1; 7 bases match TRBD1. The J segment lost 5 bases and the V segment lost 3 bases, leaving 4 bases of the junction unmatched. The germline gives CDR1 SGHRS, CDR2 YFSETQ. The CDR3 is made up of 13 amino acids. This CDR3 is CASSSGTETEAFF. The CDR3 bases are TGCGCCAGCAGCTCCGGGACAGAAACTGAAGCTTTCTTT.

In its sample, this clonotype was seen many times. This chain links TRBV6-1 with TRBJ2-1; 12 bases map to TRBD2. The germline gives CDR1 MNHNS, CDR2 SASEGT. J gave up 2 bases and V 6 bases, and 5 bases lay outside the gene matches. The CDR3 has 16 residues. CDR3 amino acids: CASRMGTSGPYNEQFF. CDR3 DNA sequence: TGTGCCAGCAGAATGGGGACTAGCGGGCCCTACAATGAGCAGTTCTTC.

This clonotype was recorded many times. This rearrangement joins TRBV29-1 to TRBJ2-7; 13 nucleotides agree with TRBD2. CDR3 length equals 13 residues. V was pared by 6 bases and J by 4 bases, with 3 bases of the junction left unmatched. Germline values: CDR1 SQVTM, CDR2 ANQGSEA. The CDR3 is CSVGTSGKYEQYF. Written as DNA, the CDR3 is TGCAGCGTCGGGACTAGCGGGAAATACGAGCAGTACTTC.

This clonotype was seen at least ten times. The V gene is TRBV29-1, the J gene TRBJ1-3, with D hard to call. V lost 7 bases and J 0 bases, leaving 13 bases between the germline ends. CDR3 length: 14 residues. Germline assignment: CDR1 SQVTM and CDR2 ANQGSEA. The CDR3, as DNA: TGCAGCGCTCGAGGGATAACCTCTGGAAACACCATATATTTT. It codes for CSARGITSGNTIYF.

The gene calls are TRBV28 and TRBJ1-1; no reliable D call. Trimming took off 2 bases at V and 8 bases at J, with 9 bases between the two ends. CDR1 and CDR2 (germline): MDHEN, SYDVKM. There are 12 residues in the CDR3. In nucleotides, the CDR3 is TGTGCCAGCAGTTTAGGACGCAGAGAAGCTTTCTTT. Translation gives CASSLGRREAFF.

A few counts support this clonotype. Just one base apart from a much larger clone, this may be a read error. The chain has TRBV11-1 and TRBJ2-5; the D gene is possibly TRBD1 (5 bases). The length of the CDR3 is 16 residues. CDR1 and CDR2 (germline): SGHAT, FQDESV (reference sequence). V was clipped by 8 bases and J by 11 bases, with 30 bases between them. CDR3 in amino acids: CASSQAGLISYNEQYF. In DNA, the CDR3 is TGTGCCAGCTCCCAGGCAGGGTTAATCTCCTACAATGAGCAGTACTTC.